The 17 T cell receptor beta chains listed next were all sequenced from one sample in a study of cytomegalovirus exposure and HLA in healthy donors. PCR primers comprised 60 Vbeta and 13 Jbeta primers. Profiling relied on immunoSEQ multiplex PCR, and the TCRdb table lists in-frame clones only, not all of them. This sample has 100,000 to 150,000 clones; around 82% occur once, and the top ten carry roughly 3.7%. The sequenced material came from PBMCs. The receptors derive from a woman in her forties in good health and CMV-seropositive.

This clone was seen just once. CDR3 in amino acids: CASSEARYEQYF. The DNA of the CDR3 is TGTGCCAGCAGTGAAGCGAGGTACGAGCAGTACTTC. The chain employs TRBV6-5 and TRBJ2-7; D gene unclear. V lost 5 bases, J lost 4 bases, and 9 bases lay in between. The V gene's germline CDR1 is MNHEY and CDR2 SVGAGI. This CDR3 has 12 amino acids.

The chain has TRBV7-9 and TRBJ2-5; 11 bases map to TRBD2. The CDR3 contains 17 residues. The V and J ends lost 5 bases and 11 bases, in that order; junction bases with no gene match: 19. Per germline, CDR1 SEHNR and CDR2 FQNEAQ (reference sequence). Written as DNA, the CDR3 is TGTGCCAGCAGCCCCCGGGCGGGACTAGCGGACACTACGAGGCAGTACTTC. It codes for CASSPRAGLADTTRQYF.

The V gene is TRBV7-9, the J gene TRBJ2-7, with 7 positions matching TRBD1. The CDR3 loop spans 16 amino acids. V was pared by 5 bases and J by 4 bases, with 14 bases of the junction left unmatched. Germline V CDR1 and CDR2: SEHNR, FQNEAQ (reference sequence). This CDR3 is CASSAYRGPALYEQYF. The CDR3 DNA reads as TGTGCCAGCAGCGCATACAGGGGCCCGGCATTGTACGAGCAGTACTTC. The complete variable domain, with remaining parts taken from reference TRBV7-9 and TRBJ2-7, reads DTGVSQNPRHKITKRGQNVTFRCDPISEHNRLYWYRQTLGQGPEFLTYFQNEAQLEKSRLLSDRFSAERPKGSFSTLEIQRTEQGDSAMYLCASSAYRGPALYEQYFGPGTRLTVT.

The chain couples TRBV6-5 to TRBJ2-5; TRBD2 might be the D (6 bases). V lost 7 bases and J lost 5, with 14 bases in between. Germline V lookup: CDR1 MNHEY, CDR2 SVGAGI. The CDR3 runs to 13 residues. This chain's CDR3 is CASIGGTRETQYF. In nucleotides, the CDR3 is TGTGCCAGCATTGGAGGGACCCGGGAGACCCAGTACTTC.

The J gene is TRBJ2-2, the V gene TRBV27, with 8 bases aligning to TRBD2. The CDR3 covers 15 residues. Losses at the gene ends were 2 bases for V and 7 bases for J; bases not matched to a gene: 6. Germline CDR1 MNHEY, CDR2 SMNVEV (reference sequence). As DNA, the CDR3 is TGTGCCAGCAGTTTAAGGGTAGCGGGATTCGGGGAGCTGTTTTTT. It encodes CASSLRVAGFGELFF.

The rearrangement links TRBV5-4 to TRBJ1-4; TRBD1 is a possible D gene (6 bases). In germline, CDR1 is SGHNT, CDR2 YYREEE (reference sequence). Between the trimmed V and J ends, which lost 3 bases and 8 bases, there was a span of 14 bases. The CDR3 spans 14 residues. The CDR3 region is CASSWAGGEEKLFF. CDR3 DNA sequence: TGTGCCAGCAGCTGGGCGGGGGGCGAGGAAAAACTGTTTTTT.

The gene calls are TRBV9 and TRBJ2-5; D perhaps matches TRBD2 (5 bases). Trimming pared 2 bases from V and 5 bases from J, leaving 13 bases between. The length of the CDR3 is 14 residues. The germline gives CDR1 SGDLS, CDR2 YYNGEE. CDR3 protein: CASSVLGSQETQYF. For the CDR3, the DNA is TGTGCCAGCAGCGTTTTAGGGAGCCAGGAGACCCAGTACTTC.

This chain joins TRBV29-1 and TRBJ2-1; D gene uncertain. The CDR3 runs 16 residues. V was pared by 0 bases and J by 2 bases, with 14 bases between. CDR1 is SQVTM, CDR2 ANQGSEA, per germline. CDR3 DNA: TGCAGCGTTGAAGATCAGGCGCGCTCAGCCTACAATGAGCAGTTCTTC. Encoded protein: CSVEDQARSAYNEQFF.

The chain employs TRBV19 and TRBJ1-2; no firm D call. Between the trimmed V and J ends, which lost 7 bases and 5 bases, there was a span of 11 bases. The germline V gene encodes CDR1 LNHDA and CDR2 SQIVND (reference sequence). The CDR3 sequence is 12 residues long. CDR3 loop: CASIGWRYGYTF. CDR3 in DNA: TGTGCCAGTATTGGGTGGCGGTATGGCTACACCTTC. Using reference TRBV19 and TRBJ1-2 for the parts outside the CDR3, the full variable domain is DGGITQSPKYLFRKEGQNVTLSCEQNLNHDAMYWYRQDPGQGLRLIYYSQIVNDFQKGDIAEGYSVSREKKESFPLTVTSAQKNPTAFYLCASIGWRYGYTFGSGTRLTVV.

The chain carries TRBV7-2 and TRBJ2-1; 9 bases are a match to TRBD2. The V gene end was trimmed by 1 base and the J gene end by 9 bases; junction bases not matched to a gene: 7. The CDR3 extends over 15 amino acids. Per germline, CDR1 SGHTA and CDR2 FQGNSA. CDR3 protein: CASSLGGAGGAEQFF. The CDR3 DNA is TGTGCCAGCAGCTTAGGGGGCGCGGGAGGGGCTGAGCAGTTCTTC.

The rearrangement uses TRBV5-1 and TRBJ1-2; 7 bases match TRBD1. The CDR3 runs to 14 residues. The V gene end was trimmed by 0 bases and the J gene end by 4 bases; junction bases not matched to a gene: 3. Germline-derived CDR1 and CDR2 are SGHRS and YFSETQ. The CDR3 nucleotides are TGCGCCAGCAGCTTGGGACAGGGAGGCTATGGCTACACCTTC. Protein product: CASSLGQGGYGYTF.

In its sample, this clone was seen once. The genes are TRBV28 and TRBJ1-5, with D uncertain. This CDR3 region has 14 residues. The V gene's germline CDR1 is MDHEN and CDR2 SYDVKM. Between the trimmed V and J ends, which lost 5 bases and 6 bases, there was a span of 14 bases. CDR3 region: CASSLSGSGQPQHF. The CDR3, as DNA: TGTGCCAGCAGTCTTTCGGGGTCGGGTCAGCCCCAGCATTTT.

About this clone itself: The sample carries other DNA sequences with the same CDR3. The chain combines TRBV7-2 with TRBJ1-2, with 10 bases lining up with TRBD1. CDR1 and CDR2 (germline): SGHTA, FQGNSA. Unmatched junction bases numbered 4, after V lost 5 bases and J lost 7 bases. The CDR3 runs 13 residues. The CDR3 sequence is CASSLGQGIGYTF. CDR3 DNA: TGTGCCAGCAGCCTGGGACAGGGGATTGGCTACACCTTC.

The rearrangement uses TRBV7-2 and TRBJ1-1; perhaps TRBD1 as D (6 bases). CDR3 size: 14 residues. Trimming stripped 7 bases from V and 1 base from J, with 13 bases between. CDR1 is SGHTA and CDR2 is FQGNSA in the germline V gene. The CDR3 loop is CASTSQGWNTEAFF. In DNA, the CDR3 is TGTGCCAGCACCTCACAGGGCTGGAACACTGAAGCTTTCTTT.

The chain employs TRBV5-1 and TRBJ1-3, with a possible D match to TRBD1 (6 bases). This CDR3 spans 14 amino acids. Germline assignment: CDR1 SGHRS and CDR2 YFSETQ. V shed 4 bases and J shed 0 bases, with 8 bases lying between them. As DNA, the CDR3 is TGCGCCAGCAGCGCGGACAGCTCTGGAAACACCATATATTTT. Its translation: CASSADSSGNTIYF. The full variable domain, its missing parts supplied by reference TRBV5-1 and TRBJ1-3, is KAGVTQTPRYLIKTRGQQVTLSCSPISGHRSVSWYQQTPGQGLQFLFEYFSETQRNKGNFPGRFSGRQFSNSRSEMNVSTLELGDSALYLCASSADSSGNTIYFGEGSWLTVV.

This clone appeared once. The V call is TRBV19, the J call TRBJ2-7; 9 bases fit TRBD1. This CDR3 spans 14 amino acids. The ends lost 7 bases at V and 6 bases at J; junction bases unmatched: 10. Germline assignment: CDR1 LNHDA and CDR2 SQIVND (reference sequence). CDR3 amino acids: CASTPGQGRVEQYF. Here the CDR3 DNA reads TGTGCCAGTACCCCGGGACAGGGTCGGGTCGAGCAGTACTTC.

This clone occurred a few times. V gene TRBV27 combines with J gene TRBJ2-1; D gene ambiguous. Trimming pared 4 bases from V and 0 bases from J, leaving 13 bases between. CDR3 size: 16 residues. Germline V CDR1 and CDR2: MNHEY, SMNVEV (reference sequence). CDR3 coding DNA: TGTGCCAGCAGTTGGTCCCATCTTAGCTCCTACAATGAGCAGTTCTTC. Translation: CASSWSHLSSYNEQFF.